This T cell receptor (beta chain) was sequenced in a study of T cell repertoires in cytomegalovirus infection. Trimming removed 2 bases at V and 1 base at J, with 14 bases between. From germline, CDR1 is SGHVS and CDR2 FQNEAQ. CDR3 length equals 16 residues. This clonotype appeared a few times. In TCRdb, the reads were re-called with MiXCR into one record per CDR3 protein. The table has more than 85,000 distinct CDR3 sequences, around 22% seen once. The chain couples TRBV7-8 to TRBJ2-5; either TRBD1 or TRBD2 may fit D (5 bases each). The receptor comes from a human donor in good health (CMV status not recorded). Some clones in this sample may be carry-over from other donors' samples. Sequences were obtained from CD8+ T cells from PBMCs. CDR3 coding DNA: TGTGCCAGCAGCTTACGTGGGGGATACGTCCAAGAGACCCAGTACTTC. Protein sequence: CASSLRGGYVQETQYF.